The 4 T cell receptor beta chains reported below all come from one sample, sequenced in a study of identical twins. In TCRdb, the 5' RACE reads were re-called with MiXCR into one record per CDR3 protein. The table records some 320,000 distinct CDR3 sequences, 9% to 15% of them present only once. These data were likewise used in another study, on yellow fever vaccine responses in identical twins.

Input material: CD8+ T cells sorted from blood. These receptor sequences come from a woman aged 18-35 years in good health.

This clonotype was picked up a small number of times. The J gene is TRBJ2-3, the V gene TRBV7-9, with D perhaps matching TRBD1 or TRBD2 (7 bases each). CDR1 is SEHNR, CDR2 FQNEAQ, per germline (reference sequence). V lost 5 bases to trimming and J lost 2 bases, with 17 bases between them. The length of the CDR3 is 16 residues. CDR3 coding DNA: TGTGCCAGCAGCCTTTGGGGGGGGACAGACACAGATACGCAGTATTTT. Protein product: CASSLWGGTDTDTQYF. Full variable domain (remainder filled in from reference TRBV7-9 and TRBJ2-3): DTGVSQNPRHKITKRGQNVTFRCDPISEHNRLYWYRQTLGQGPEFLTYFQNEAQLEKSRLLSDRFSAERPKGSFSTLEIQRTEQGDSAMYLCASSLWGGTDTDTQYFGPGTRLTVL.

This clonotype was observed a few times. A single base separates this from a much larger clone, so it may be a read error. The chain is built from TRBV7-2 and TRBJ2-7, with 12 bases aligning to TRBD1. From germline, CDR1 is SGHTA and CDR2 FQGNSA. This CDR3 has 14 amino acids. With V trimmed by 5 bases and J by 6 bases, 5 bases remained unmatched. This CDR3 is CASSPGTGGFEQYF. The CDR3 nucleotides are TGTGCCAGCAGCCCCGGGACAGGGGGCTTCGAGCAGTACTTC.

CDR3 nucleotides: TGTGCCAGCAGTCTCGGACACACCACAGCTTACTTC. Translated: CASSLGHTTAYF. The chain uses TRBV28 and TRBJ2-7; D possibly corresponds to TRBD1 (5 bases). The CDR3 runs to 12 residues. Between the trimmed V and J ends, which lost 5 bases and 13 bases, there was a span of 18 bases. Germline V gene data show CDR1 as MDHEN and CDR2 as SYDVKM.

CDR3 amino acids: CASSQSKRENQPQHF. Written as DNA, the CDR3 is TGTGCCAGCAGCCAATCAAAACGGGAAAATCAGCCCCAGCATTTT. This rearrangement joins TRBV3-1 to TRBJ1-5, with D hard to call. CDR3 length: 15 amino acids. V was trimmed by 2 bases and J by 4 bases, leaving 12 bases between them. CDR1 is LGHDT, CDR2 YNNKEL, per germline (reference sequence). The variable domain in full, with the rest retrieved from reference TRBV3-1 and TRBJ1-5, is DTAVSQTPKYLVTQMGNDKSIKCEQNLGHDTMYWYKQDSKKFLKIMFSYNNKELIINETVPNRFSPKSPDKAHLNLHINSLELGDSAVYFCASSQSKRENQPQHFGDGTRLSIL.